A selection of T cell receptor beta chains follows, all from one sample in a study of spatial heterogeneity in lung cancer. TCRdb independently ran MiXCR on the 5' RACE reads; one entry per CDR3 protein. Of some 7,000 distinct CDR3 sequences in the sample, about 7% were seen once. Sequencing used PBMCs, obtained at surgery. These receptors were obtained from a male donor with early-stage non-small cell lung cancer. CDR3s include the opening cysteine and the closing phenylalanine or tryptophan. The D gene is left open where the match is weak. Not all rows give a size; the values are once, few, many and, for expanded clones, a class.

CDR3 protein: CASSQGVDNEQFF; CDR3 DNA: TGTGCCAGCAGCCAGGGGGTAGACAATGAGCAGTTCTTC; V gene: TRBV4-2; clone size: many; J gene: TRBJ2-1; D gene: NA
CDR3 protein: CASRLEESLSGTGELFF; CDR3 DNA: TGCGCCAGCAGATTGGAGGAAAGTTTAAGCGGGACCGGGGAGCTGTTTTTT; V gene: TRBV5-1; clone size: NA; J gene: TRBJ2-2; D gene: NA
CDR3 protein: CASNQERLNNEQFF; CDR3 DNA: TGCGCCAGCAACCAGGAGCGGTTAAACAATGAGCAGTTCTTC; V gene: TRBV5-1; clone size: many; J gene: TRBJ2-1; D gene: NA
CDR3 protein: CASSSTGLNTEAFF; CDR3 DNA: TGTGCCAGCAGCTCGACAGGGTTGAACACTGAAGCTTTCTTT; V gene: TRBV7-6; clone size: few; J gene: TRBJ1-1; D gene: TRBD1
CDR3 protein: CASSEVGRGLENIQYF; CDR3 DNA: TGTGCCAGCAGTGAAGTCGGCAGGGGGCTTGAAAACATTCAGTACTTC; V gene: TRBV2; clone size: many; J gene: TRBJ2-4; D gene: TRBD1
CDR3 protein: CASSQETGGTQYF; CDR3 DNA: TGCGCCAGCAGCCAAGAGACGGGAGGTACGCAGTATTTT; V gene: TRBV4-1; clone size: medium-sized; J gene: TRBJ2-3; D gene: TRBD2
CDR3 protein: CASSFGQLRADTQYF; CDR3 DNA: TGTGCCAGCAGCTTCGGGCAGCTCCGCGCAGATACGCAGTATTTT; V gene: TRBV7-9; clone size: many; J gene: TRBJ2-3; D gene: NA
CDR3 protein: CASTPPRGTQFF; CDR3 DNA: TGTGCCAGCACTCCCCCCAGGGGGACGCAGTTCTTC; V gene: TRBV28; clone size: many; J gene: TRBJ2-1; D gene: TRBD1
CDR3 protein: CASSFNSLQETQYF; CDR3 DNA: TGCGCCAGCAGCTTCAATAGCCTGCAAGAGACCCAGTACTTC; V gene: TRBV5-1; clone size: many; J gene: TRBJ2-5; D gene: NA
CDR3 protein: CASSPSVQPDTQYF; CDR3 DNA: TGTGCCAGCAGTCCGTCGGTACAGCCGGATACGCAGTATTTT; V gene: TRBV6-2/TRBV6-3; clone size: NA; J gene: TRBJ2-3; D gene: NA
CDR3 protein: CASSPRSRGTEAFF; CDR3 DNA: TGTGCCAGCAGCCCCCGGTCCAGGGGCACTGAAGCTTTCTTT; V gene: TRBV11-1; clone size: many; J gene: TRBJ1-1; D gene: NA
CDR3 protein: CASHLTGADTIYF; CDR3 DNA: TGCGCCAGCCACTTGACAGGGGCGGACACCATATATTTT; V gene: TRBV4-1; clone size: many; J gene: TRBJ1-3; D gene: TRBD1
CDR3 protein: CASSFGLAGVVEQYF; CDR3 DNA: TGTGCCAGCAGCTTTGGACTAGCGGGAGTGGTCGAGCAGTACTTC; V gene: TRBV2; clone size: many; J gene: TRBJ2-7; D gene: TRBD2
CDR3 protein: CASSRGRVQPQHF; CDR3 DNA: TGTGCCAGCTCACGGGGCAGGGTCCAGCCCCAGCATTTT; V gene: TRBV18; clone size: many; J gene: TRBJ1-5; D gene: NA
CDR3 protein: CASSFSRDRQAYNEKLFF; CDR3 DNA: TGTGCCAGCAGCTTTTCCCGGGATCGGCAGGCCTATAATGAAAAACTGTTTTTT; V gene: TRBV7-9; clone size: NA; J gene: TRBJ1-4; D gene: NA
CDR3 protein: CASSQDGGGGQPQHF; CDR3 DNA: TGTGCCAGCAGCCAAGACGGCGGGGGCGGTCAGCCCCAGCATTTT; V gene: TRBV3-1; clone size: many; J gene: TRBJ1-5; D gene: NA
CDR3 protein: CASSITGLGHEQYF; CDR3 DNA: TGTGCCAGCAGTATTACGGGACTAGGACACGAGCAGTACTTC; V gene: TRBV27; clone size: NA; J gene: TRBJ2-7; D gene: TRBD2
CDR3 protein: CASQLAGLQETQYF; CDR3 DNA: TGCGCCAGTCAACTAGCGGGGCTCCAAGAGACCCAGTACTTC; V gene: TRBV4-1; clone size: once; J gene: TRBJ2-5; D gene: TRBD2
CDR3 protein: CASSQVSPTGYEQYF; CDR3 DNA: TGTGCCAGCAGCCAAGTTAGCCCGACCGGTTACGAGCAGTACTTC; V gene: TRBV3-1; clone size: many; J gene: TRBJ2-7; D gene: NA
CDR3 protein: CASSLRTSGGGEQFF; CDR3 DNA: TGTGCCAGCAGCCTCCGGACTAGCGGGGGCGGTGAGCAGTTCTTC; V gene: TRBV11-2; clone size: many; J gene: TRBJ2-1; D gene: TRBD2